This TCR beta chain originates from a study of T cells after somatic rescue of genetic block. The CDR3 length is 12 residues. Deletions cut 0 bases from V and 3 bases from J, with 2 bases between. Germline V gene lookup returns CDR1 SGHDT and CDR2 YYEEEE. Sequencing used immunoSEQ multiplex PCR; TCRdb keeps in-frame clones, though not all of them. The repertoire holds 68,000 or so clones, with 85% to 95% as singletons. Sequencing input: peripheral blood mononuclear cells (PBMCs). The TCR comes from a man aged 35-49 years. J is TRBJ2-3 and V is TRBV5-6, with D unclear. CDR3 in amino acids: CASSLATDTQYF. The CDR3 bases are TGTGCCAGCAGCTTGGCGACAGATACGCAGTATTTT.